This T cell receptor (beta chain) was obtained from a study of T cell repertoires in cytomegalovirus infection. TCRdb reanalysed the reads using MiXCR and keeps one entry per CDR3 protein. This sample has hundreds of thousands of distinct CDR3 sequences; 30% to 40% occur once, and the top ten carry about a sixth. This clonotype has more than one count but fewer than ten. Its antigen is unidentified. Study-level results: CMV-specific HLA-C-restricted TCR beta clonotypes dominated the ex vivo response.

This material consisted of cultured PBMCs, taken from culture after CMV antigen stimulation. The source is a human donor in good health (CMV status not recorded). Some clones in this sample may be carry-over from other donors' samples.

The DNA of the CDR3 is TGTGCCAGCAGTTATAGCGGGAGTCGGAGCACAGATACGCAGTATTTT. Translation: CASSYSGSRSTDTQYF. V is TRBV28 and J is TRBJ2-3, with 9 positions matching TRBD2. V was pared by 4 bases and J by 0 bases, with 5 bases of the junction left unmatched. This CDR3 region has 16 residues. Germline assignment: CDR1 MDHEN and CDR2 SYDVKM.